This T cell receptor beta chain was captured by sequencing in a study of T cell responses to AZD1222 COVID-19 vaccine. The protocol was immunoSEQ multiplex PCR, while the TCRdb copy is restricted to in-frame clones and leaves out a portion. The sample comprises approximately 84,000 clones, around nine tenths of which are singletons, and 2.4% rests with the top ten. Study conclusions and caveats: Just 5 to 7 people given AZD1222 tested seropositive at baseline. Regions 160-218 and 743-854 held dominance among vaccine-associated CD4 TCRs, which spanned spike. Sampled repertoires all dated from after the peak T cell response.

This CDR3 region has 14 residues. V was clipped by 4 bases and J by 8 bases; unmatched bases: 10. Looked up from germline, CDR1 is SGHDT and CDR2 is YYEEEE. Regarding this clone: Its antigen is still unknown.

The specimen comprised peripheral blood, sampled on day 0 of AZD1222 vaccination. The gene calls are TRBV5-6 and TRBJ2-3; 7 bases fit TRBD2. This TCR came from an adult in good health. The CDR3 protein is CASSVGTPGGTQYF. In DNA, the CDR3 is TGTGCCAGCAGCGTAGGGACGCCGGGAGGTACGCAGTATTTT. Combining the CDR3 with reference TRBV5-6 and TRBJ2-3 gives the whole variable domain DAGVTQSPTHLIKTRGQQVTLRCSPKSGHDTVSWYQQALGQGPQFIFQYYEEEERQRGNFPDRFSGHQFPNYSSELNVNALLLGDSALYLCASSVGTPGGTQYFGPGTRLTVL.